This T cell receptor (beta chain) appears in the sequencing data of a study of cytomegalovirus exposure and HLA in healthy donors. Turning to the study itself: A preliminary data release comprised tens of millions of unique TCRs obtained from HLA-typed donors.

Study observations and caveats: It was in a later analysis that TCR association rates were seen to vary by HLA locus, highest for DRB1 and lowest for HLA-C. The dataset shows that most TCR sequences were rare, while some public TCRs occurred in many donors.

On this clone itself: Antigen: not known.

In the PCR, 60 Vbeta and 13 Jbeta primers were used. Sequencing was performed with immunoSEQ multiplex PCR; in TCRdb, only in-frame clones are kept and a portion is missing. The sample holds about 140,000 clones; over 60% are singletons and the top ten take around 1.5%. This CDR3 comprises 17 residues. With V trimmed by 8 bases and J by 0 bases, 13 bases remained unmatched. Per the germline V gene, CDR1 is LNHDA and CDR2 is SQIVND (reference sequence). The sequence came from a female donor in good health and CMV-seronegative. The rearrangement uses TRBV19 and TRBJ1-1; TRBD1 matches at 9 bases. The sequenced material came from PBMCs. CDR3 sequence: CASDKDGTGILNTEAFF. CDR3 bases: TGTGCCAGTGATAAAGACGGGACAGGGATATTGAACACTGAAGCTTTCTTT.